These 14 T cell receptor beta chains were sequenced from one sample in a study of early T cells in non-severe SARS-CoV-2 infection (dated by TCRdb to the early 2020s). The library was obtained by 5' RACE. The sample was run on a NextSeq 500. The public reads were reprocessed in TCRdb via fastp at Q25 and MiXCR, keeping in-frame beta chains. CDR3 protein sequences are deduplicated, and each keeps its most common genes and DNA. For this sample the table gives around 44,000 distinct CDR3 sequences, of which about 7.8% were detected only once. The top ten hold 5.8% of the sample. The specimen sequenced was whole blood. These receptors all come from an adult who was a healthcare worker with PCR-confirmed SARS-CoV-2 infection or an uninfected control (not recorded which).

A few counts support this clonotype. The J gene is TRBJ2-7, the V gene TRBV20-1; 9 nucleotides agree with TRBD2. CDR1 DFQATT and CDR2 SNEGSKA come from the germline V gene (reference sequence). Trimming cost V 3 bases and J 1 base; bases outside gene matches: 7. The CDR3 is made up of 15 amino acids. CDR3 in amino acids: CSASLLAGASYEQYF. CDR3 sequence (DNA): TGCAGTGCTAGTCTTTTAGCGGGGGCTTCCTACGAGCAGTACTTC.

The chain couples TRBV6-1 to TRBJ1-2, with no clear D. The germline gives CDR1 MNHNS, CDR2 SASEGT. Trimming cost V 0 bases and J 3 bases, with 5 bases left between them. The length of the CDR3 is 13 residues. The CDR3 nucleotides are TGTGCCAGCAGTGAAGCAGCATACTATGGCTACACCTTC. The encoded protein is CASSEAAYYGYTF.

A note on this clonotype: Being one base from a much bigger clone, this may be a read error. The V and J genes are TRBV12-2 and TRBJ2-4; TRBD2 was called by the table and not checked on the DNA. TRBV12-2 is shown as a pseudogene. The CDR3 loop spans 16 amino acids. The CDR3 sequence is CVSRFGEVLILNIQYF. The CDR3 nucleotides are TGTGTAAGTCGCTTCGGGGAAGTCCTCATCCTAAACATTCAGTACTTC.

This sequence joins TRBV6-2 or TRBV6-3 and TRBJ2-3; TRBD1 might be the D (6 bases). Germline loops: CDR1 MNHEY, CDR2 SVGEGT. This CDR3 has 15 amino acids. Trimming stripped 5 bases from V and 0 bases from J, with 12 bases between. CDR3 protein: CASSPGVTSTDTQYF. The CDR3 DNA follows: TGTGCCAGCAGTCCAGGGGTCACCAGCACAGATACGCAGTATTTT.

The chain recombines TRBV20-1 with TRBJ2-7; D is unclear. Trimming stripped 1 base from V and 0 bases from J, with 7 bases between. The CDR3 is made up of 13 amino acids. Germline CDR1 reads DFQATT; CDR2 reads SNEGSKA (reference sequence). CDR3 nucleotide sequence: TGCAGTGCTAGAGCTGTCAGCTCCTACGAGCAGTACTTC. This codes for CSARAVSSYEQYF.

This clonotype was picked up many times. In nucleotides, the CDR3 is TGTGCCAGCAGCTTAGAAGAGGGCTATGGCTACACCTTC. Translated: CASSLEEGYGYTF. The rearrangement links TRBV7-6 to TRBJ1-2; no firm D call. The CDR3 has 13 amino acids. Germline-derived CDR1 and CDR2 are SGHVS and FNYEAQ. V lost 1 base to trimming and J lost 4 bases, with 7 bases between them.

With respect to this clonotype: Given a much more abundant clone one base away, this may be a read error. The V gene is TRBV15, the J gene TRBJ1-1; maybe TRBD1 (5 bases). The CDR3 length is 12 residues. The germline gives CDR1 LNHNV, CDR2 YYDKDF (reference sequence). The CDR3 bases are TGTGTCACCAGAGGACATATGACTGAAGCTTTCTTT. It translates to CVTRGHMTEAFF.

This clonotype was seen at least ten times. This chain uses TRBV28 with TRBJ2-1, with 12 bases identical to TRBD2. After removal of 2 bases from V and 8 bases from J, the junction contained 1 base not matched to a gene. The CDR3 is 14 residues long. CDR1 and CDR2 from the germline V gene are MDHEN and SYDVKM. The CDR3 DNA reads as TGTGCCAGCAGTTTACTAGCGGGGGGGCATGAGCAGTTCTTC. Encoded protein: CASSLLAGGHEQFF.

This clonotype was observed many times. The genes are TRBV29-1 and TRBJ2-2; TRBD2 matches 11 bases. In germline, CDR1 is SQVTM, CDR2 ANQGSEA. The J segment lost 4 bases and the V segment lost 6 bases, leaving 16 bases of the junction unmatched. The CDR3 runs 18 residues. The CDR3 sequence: CSVKIDSGGATGTGELFF. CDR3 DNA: TGCAGCGTGAAAATCGATAGCGGGGGGGCGACTGGCACCGGGGAGCTGTTTTTT.

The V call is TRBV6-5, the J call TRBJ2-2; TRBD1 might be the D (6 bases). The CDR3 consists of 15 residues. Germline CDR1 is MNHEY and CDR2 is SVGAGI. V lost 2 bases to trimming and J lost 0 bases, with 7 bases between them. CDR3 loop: CASSYRTANTGELFF. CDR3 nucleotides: TGTGCCAGCAGTTACCGGACAGCGAACACCGGGGAGCTGTTTTTT.

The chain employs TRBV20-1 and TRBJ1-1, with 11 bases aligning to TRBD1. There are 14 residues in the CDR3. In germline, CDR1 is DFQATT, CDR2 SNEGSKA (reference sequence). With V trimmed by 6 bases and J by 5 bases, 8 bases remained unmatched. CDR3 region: CSAEDRGRGTEAFF. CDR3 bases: TGCAGTGCGGAGGACAGGGGGCGGGGAACTGAAGCTTTCTTT.

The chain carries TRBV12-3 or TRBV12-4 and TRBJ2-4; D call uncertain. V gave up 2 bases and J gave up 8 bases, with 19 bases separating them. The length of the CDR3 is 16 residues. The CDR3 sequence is CASSLSEQVSQHIQYF. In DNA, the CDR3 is TGTGCCAGCAGTTTATCCGAGCAGGTTTCGCAACACATTCAGTACTTC.

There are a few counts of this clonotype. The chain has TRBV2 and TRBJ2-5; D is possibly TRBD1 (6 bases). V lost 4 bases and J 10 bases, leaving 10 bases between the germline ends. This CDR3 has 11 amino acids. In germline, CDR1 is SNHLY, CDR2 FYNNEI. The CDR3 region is CASSGRGSQYF. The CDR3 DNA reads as TGTGCCAGCAGTGGTAGGGGGAGCCAGTACTTC.

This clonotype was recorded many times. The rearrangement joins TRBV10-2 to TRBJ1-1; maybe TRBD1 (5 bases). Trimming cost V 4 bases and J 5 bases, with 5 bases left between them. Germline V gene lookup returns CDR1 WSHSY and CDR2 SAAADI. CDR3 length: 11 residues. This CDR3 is CASSGGTEAFF. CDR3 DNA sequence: TGCGCCAGCAGTGGGGGGACTGAAGCTTTCTTT.